This TCR beta chain was obtained from a study of identical twins. Findings of the study overall: With beta out-of-frame sequences, excess sharing by twins was weaker. Model-predicted out-of-frame TCR alpha sharing fell below observed values in monozygotic twins.

The CDR3 loop spans 15 amino acids. The germline V gene encodes CDR1 SNHLY and CDR2 FYNNEI. V trimming: 3 bases; J trimming: 7 bases; junction bases outside the gene matches: 8. A universal primer site was incorporated via template switching, and the cDNA contained unique molecular identifiers. One entry per CDR3 protein results from TCRdb running MiXCR on the 5' RACE reads. In the table there are 750,000 to 950,000 distinct CDR3 sequences, roughly an eighth of which are singletons. Concerning this clonotype itself: No antigen is known for it.

These data are also associated with another study on yellow fever vaccine responses in identical twins.

Sequences were obtained from PBMCs. This clonotype originated in a woman aged 18-35 years in good health. The V gene is TRBV2, the J gene TRBJ2-2; 7 nucleotides agree with TRBD1. CDR3 amino acids: CASSERGPANGELFF. The CDR3 bases are TGTGCCAGCAGTGAGAGGGGGCCTGCGAACGGGGAGCTGTTTTTT. Combining the CDR3 with reference TRBV2 and TRBJ2-2 gives the whole variable domain EPEVTQTPSHQVTQMGQEVILRCVPISNHLYFYWYRQILGQKVEFLVSFYNNEISEKSEIFDDQFSVERPDGSNFTLKIRSTKLEDSAMYFCASSERGPANGELFFGEGSRLTVL.